The sequence of this T cell receptor beta chain was determined in a study of identical twins. Whole-study findings and limits: Insertions were reduced in abundant cord blood beta clonotypes but not in memory repertoires. Conclusions were drawn cross-sectionally by statistical analysis, without following the same donors.

The CDR3 is 16 residues long. V shed 5 bases and J 4 bases; nucleotides not matched to a gene: 12. CDR1 and CDR2 (germline): MNHEY, SMNVEV (reference sequence). Unique molecular identifiers were present on the cDNA, which also gained a universal primer site by template switching. Each CDR3 protein gets one entry after TCRdb re-called the 5' RACE reads with MiXCR. The table lists 500,000 to 650,000 distinct CDR3 sequences, under 25% of them singletons. This clonotype turned up a few times. What it binds is not known. These data also formed part of another study, on yellow fever vaccine responses in identical twins.

This receptor was identified in a woman aged 18-29 years in good health. The chain uses TRBV27 and TRBJ2-5, with 8 nucleotides matching TRBD1. Input material: CD4+ T cells sorted from blood. The chain's CDR3 is CASSPQGAVGLETQYF. The CDR3 nucleotides read TGTGCCAGCAGTCCCCAGGGGGCCGTCGGTCTAGAGACCCAGTACTTC.